Listed below are T cell receptor beta chains from one sample, sequenced in a study of a mutant IDH1 vaccine in newly diagnosed glioma. TCRdb's copy holds only in-frame clones and misses some; the assay was immunoSEQ multiplex PCR. This sample has approximately 16,000 clones, with roughly 96% found just once. Specimen: peripheral blood mononuclear cells (PBMCs), collected from a glioma patient treated with radiotherapy, temozolomide or both. These TCRs come from a woman between 18 and 29 years old with glioma. Some clones in this sample may be carry-over from other donors' samples. Both conserved end residues are part of each CDR3. D genes are given only for firm matches. A row's size may be missing; if present it is once, few, many or a size class.

TRBV25-1	TRBD1	TRBJ1-2	-	CASSFPTGTVLF	TGTGCCAGCAGCTTCCCCACCGGGACAGTCCTCTTC
TRBV10-3	-	TRBJ2-3	-	CAISGAGLPITDTQYF	TGTGCCATCAGCGGTGCCGGACTTCCCATAACAGATACGCAGTATTTT
TRBV19	TRBD1	TRBJ1-5	-	CASSIGWRTGGIRQPQHF	TGTGCCAGTAGTATAGGTTGGAGGACAGGGGGAATTCGTCAGCCCCAGCATTTT
TRBV7-9	TRBD1	TRBJ1-2	-	CASSSPDRGPLGYTF	TGTGCCAGCAGTTCACCCGACAGGGGGCCATTGGGCTACACCTTC
TRBV7-9	-	TRBJ2-1	-	CASSSPRGPYNEQFF	TGTGCCAGCAGCTCCCCGAGGGGCCCCTACAATGAGCAGTTCTTC
TRBV4-3	-	TRBJ2-7	once	CASSPKTGPYEQYF	TGCGCCAGCAGCCCCAAGACAGGACCCTACGAGCAGTACTTC
TRBV4-2	-	TRBJ1-5	-	CASSHTVYSNQPQHF	TGTGCCAGCAGCCATACAGTTTATAGCAATCAGCCCCAGCATTTT
TRBV18	-	TRBJ2-2	-	CASSLRQESTGELFF	TGTGCCAGCTCTCTCCGACAGGAGTCCACCGGGGAGCTGTTTTTT
TRBV7-9	TRBD1	TRBJ2-7	-	CASSPPAGGGYEQYF	TGTGCCAGCAGCCCACCGGCAGGGGGCGGGTACGAGCAGTACTTC
TRBV7-2	TRBD1	TRBJ1-2	once	CASSLAGQGYGYTF	TGTGCCAGCAGCTTAGCCGGACAGGGGTATGGCTACACCTTC
TRBV5-5	-	TRBJ2-1	-	CASSLGQGVYNEQFF	TGTGCCAGCAGCTTGGGGCAGGGAGTCTACAATGAGCAGTTCTTC
TRBV25-1	-	TRBJ2-3	-	CASGSVDTQYF	TGTGCCAGCGGTAGCGTAGATACGCAGTATTTT
TRBV6-5	-	TRBJ1-5	once	CASSTYGGQPQHF	TGTGCCAGCAGTACCTATGGGGGGCAGCCCCAGCATTTT
TRBV6-4	TRBD2	TRBJ2-3	once	CASSAAGGRADTQYF	TGTGCCAGCAGTGCAGCGGGGGGGCGTGCAGATACGCAGTATTTT
TRBV2	-	TRBJ1-5	medium-sized	CASNSQISNQPQHF	TGTGCCAGCAATTCTCAGATTAGCAATCAGCCCCAGCATTTT
TRBV7-2	TRBD2	TRBJ2-1	-	CASSLGAGGPREQFF	TGTGCCAGCAGCTTAGGCGCGGGAGGGCCGCGGGAGCAGTTCTTC
TRBV28	-	TRBJ2-3	-	CASSFREADTQYF	TGTGCCAGCAGTTTTAGGGAGGCAGATACGCAGTATTTT
TRBV27	TRBD1	TRBJ2-7	-	CASSRDRNSYEQYF	TGTGCCAGCAGCCGGGACAGGAATTCCTACGAGCAGTACTTC
TRBV6-5	-	TRBJ1-3	-	CASSPSTAGNTIYF	TGTGCCAGCAGTCCCTCCACGGCTGGAAACACCATATATTTT
TRBV23-1	-	TRBJ1-5	once	CASDDLGYSNQPQHF	TGCGCCAGCGACGATCTGGGGTATAGCAATCAGCCCCAGCATTTT
TRBV11-3	TRBD2	TRBJ2-5	-	CASSLDSGGSALETQYF	TGTGCCAGCAGCTTGGATAGCGGGGGCTCCGCCCTAGAGACCCAGTACTTC
TRBV9	-	TRBJ1-1	-	CASSAATVNTEAFF	TGTGCCAGCAGCGCCGCAACAGTGAACACTGAAGCTTTCTTT
TRBV7-8	TRBD2	TRBJ2-4	-	CASSGRLAGGPKNIQYF	TGTGCCAGCAGCGGGAGACTAGCGGGAGGGCCCAAAAACATTCAGTACTTC
TRBV15	TRBD2	TRBJ2-5	-	CATSREPLAGVETQYF	TGTGCCACCAGCAGAGAACCACTAGCGGGGGTTGAGACCCAGTACTTC
TRBV6-6	TRBD1	TRBJ1-5	-	CASSQSGTGSVQPQHF	TGTGCCAGCAGTCAAAGCGGGACAGGTTCTGTTCAGCCCCAGCATTTT
TRBV28	-	TRBJ1-4	-	CASTEGGSGKKLFF	TGTGCCAGCACCGAGGGGGGGAGTGGGAAAAAACTGTTTTTT
TRBV7-7	-	TRBJ1-1	-	CASSSFLNTEAFF	TGTGCTAGCAGCTCGTTTTTGAACACTGAAGCTTTCTTT
TRBV7-8	-	TRBJ2-1	-	CASSLTRTYNEQFF	TGTGCCAGCAGCTTAACTCGAACCTACAATGAGCAGTTCTTC
TRBV4-1	-	TRBJ2-3	once	CASSHLTRTDTQYF	TGCGCCAGCAGCCATCTCACCCGCACAGATACGCAGTATTTT
TRBV27	-	TRBJ2-2	-	CASSYNRGNTGELFF	TGTGCCAGCAGTTACAATCGGGGGAACACCGGGGAGCTGTTTTTT
TRBV5-4	-	TRBJ2-3	-	CASSFDTSGGTDTQYF	TGTGCCAGCAGCTTTGATACTAGTGGGGGCACAGATACGCAGTATTTT
TRBV11-2	-	TRBJ1-1	once	CASSLAGTGTEAFF	TGTGCCAGCAGCTTAGCAGGGACCGGCACTGAAGCTTTCTTT
TRBV12-5	-	TRBJ2-5	-	CASALGFQETQYF	TGTGCTAGCGCCCTTGGTTTCCAAGAGACCCAGTACTTC
TRBV27	-	TRBJ2-3	-	CASSSLWDTQYF	TGTGCCAGCAGTTCCCTATGGGATACGCAGTATTTT
TRBV5-1	-	TRBJ2-2	-	CASSFRGPDTGELFF	TGCGCCAGCAGCTTCAGGGGCCCGGACACCGGGGAGCTGTTTTTT
TRBV2	-	TRBJ1-2	-	CARGGDDRRIYGYTF	TGTGCCAGGGGGGGTGACGACAGGCGCATATATGGCTACACCTTC
TRBV7-9	-	TRBJ1-2	-	CASSLGVDGYTF	TGTGCCAGCAGCTTAGGAGTGGATGGCTACACCTTC
TRBV7-3	TRBD2	TRBJ2-1	-	CASSRSSGAYNEQFF	TGTGCCAGCAGCCGCAGTAGCGGGGCGTACAATGAGCAGTTCTTC
TRBV7-7	-	TRBJ2-2	-	CASSTGLNTGELFF	TGTGCTAGCAGCACCGGACTCAACACCGGGGAGCTGTTTTTT
TRBV27	-	TRBJ1-2	-	CASSLGPNSGGYTF	TGTGCCAGCAGTTTGGGTCCCAACTCGGGCGGCTACACCTTC
TRBV4-2	-	TRBJ2-7	-	CASSQDRSQNSYEQYF	TGTGCCAGCAGCCAAGATCGGTCCCAGAACTCCTACGAGCAGTACTTC
TRBV27	-	TRBJ2-4	-	CASSFDRNQNIQYF	TGTGCCAGCAGTTTTGACAGGAACCAAAACATTCAGTACTTC
TRBV4-3	-	TRBJ1-2	-	CASSPPGLGYYGYTF	TGCGCCAGCAGCCCGCCGGGGCTGGGATACTATGGCTACACCTTC
TRBV7-9	TRBD1	TRBJ2-6	-	CASSLRTGRAPGANVLTF	TGTGCCAGCAGCTTACGGACAGGGCGCGCACCTGGGGCCAACGTCCTGACTTTC
TRBV7-9	TRBD1	TRBJ1-1	-	CASSLRDRERIFF	TGTGCCAGCAGCTTACGAGACAGGGAGAGGATTTTCTTT
TRBV2	TRBD1	TRBJ1-1	-	CASTTGVMNTEAFF	TGTGCCAGCACGACAGGGGTCATGAACACTGAAGCTTTCTTT
TRBV27	-	TRBJ1-5	-	CASTNTGLTNQPQHF	TGTGCCAGCACCAACACAGGGCTGACCAATCAGCCCCAGCATTTT
TRBV2	TRBD1	TRBJ2-1	-	CASSAGTGDEQFF	TGTGCCAGCAGCGCCGGGACAGGGGATGAGCAGTTCTTC
TRBV5-3	TRBD1	TRBJ1-5	-	CARSLNRDRVNQPQHF	TGTGCCAGAAGCTTGAACCGGGACAGGGTTAATCAGCCCCAGCATTTT
TRBV20-1	-	TRBJ2-7	-	CSARDYAEQYF	TGCAGTGCTAGAGATTATGCCGAGCAGTACTTC
TRBV5-4	TRBD2	TRBJ2-1	-	CASSVAGGRLYNEQFF	TGTGCCAGCAGTGTAGCGGGGGGGCGCCTCTACAATGAGCAGTTCTTC
TRBV7-9	TRBD2	TRBJ2-3	-	CASSRGGGSDTQYF	TGTGCCAGCAGCCGGGGGGGTGGGTCAGATACGCAGTATTTT
TRBV6-1	-	TRBJ1-2	-	CASSELDGYTF	TGTGCCAGCAGTGAATTGGATGGCTACACCTTC
TRBV19	-	TRBJ1-2	-	CASSIAPGALGYGYTF	TGTGCCAGTAGTATAGCCCCAGGGGCTCTCGGCTATGGCTACACCTTC
TRBV6-1	-	TRBJ1-2	-	CASSDQAEWDYGYTF	TGTGCCAGCAGTGATCAAGCTGAATGGGACTATGGCTACACCTTC
TRBV2	TRBD1	TRBJ1-5	-	CASSGQGSGNQPQHF	TGTGCCAGCAGTGGACAGGGGTCTGGCAATCAGCCCCAGCATTTT
TRBV30	-	TRBJ1-5	-	CAWSDSDVQPQHF	TGTGCCTGGAGTGACAGCGACGTTCAGCCCCAGCATTTT